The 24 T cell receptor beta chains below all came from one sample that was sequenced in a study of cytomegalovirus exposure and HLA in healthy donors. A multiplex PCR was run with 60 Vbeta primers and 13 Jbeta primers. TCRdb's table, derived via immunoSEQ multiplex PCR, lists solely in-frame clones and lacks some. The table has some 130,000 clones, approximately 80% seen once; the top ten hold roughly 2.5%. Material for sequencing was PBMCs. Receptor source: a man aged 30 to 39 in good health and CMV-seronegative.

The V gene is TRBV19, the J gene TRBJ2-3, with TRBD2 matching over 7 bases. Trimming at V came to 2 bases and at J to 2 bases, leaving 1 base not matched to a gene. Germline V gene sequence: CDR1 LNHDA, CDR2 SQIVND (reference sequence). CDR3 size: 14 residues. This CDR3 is CASSIKRDTDTQYF. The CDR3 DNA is TGTGCCAGTAGTATAAAGCGGGACACAGATACGCAGTATTTT.

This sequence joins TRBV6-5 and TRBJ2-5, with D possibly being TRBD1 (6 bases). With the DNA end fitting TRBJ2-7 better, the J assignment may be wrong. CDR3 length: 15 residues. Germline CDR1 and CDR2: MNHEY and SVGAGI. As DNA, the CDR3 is TGTGCCAGCAGTTACACCACAGGGTCCTCCTACGAGCAGTACTTC. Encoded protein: CASSYTTGSSYEQYF.

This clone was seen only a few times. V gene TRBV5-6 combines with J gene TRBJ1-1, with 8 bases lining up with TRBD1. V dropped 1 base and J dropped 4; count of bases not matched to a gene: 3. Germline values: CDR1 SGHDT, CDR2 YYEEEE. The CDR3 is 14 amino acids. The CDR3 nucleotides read TGTGCCAGCAGCTTGACAGGGGGAGTCACTGAAGCTTTCTTT. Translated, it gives CASSLTGGVTEAFF.

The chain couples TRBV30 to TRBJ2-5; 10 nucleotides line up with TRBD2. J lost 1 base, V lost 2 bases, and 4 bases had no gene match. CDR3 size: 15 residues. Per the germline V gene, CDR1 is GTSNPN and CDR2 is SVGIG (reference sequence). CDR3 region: CAWSLGLAVQETQYF. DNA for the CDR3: TGTGCCTGGAGTTTAGGACTAGCGGTCCAAGAGACCCAGTACTTC.

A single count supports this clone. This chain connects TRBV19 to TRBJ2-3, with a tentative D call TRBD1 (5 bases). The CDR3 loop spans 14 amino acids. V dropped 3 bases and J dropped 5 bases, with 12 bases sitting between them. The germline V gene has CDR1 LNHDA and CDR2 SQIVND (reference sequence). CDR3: CASSMVGAVDTQYF. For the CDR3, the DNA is TGTGCCAGTAGTATGGTAGGGGCGGTAGATACGCAGTATTTT.

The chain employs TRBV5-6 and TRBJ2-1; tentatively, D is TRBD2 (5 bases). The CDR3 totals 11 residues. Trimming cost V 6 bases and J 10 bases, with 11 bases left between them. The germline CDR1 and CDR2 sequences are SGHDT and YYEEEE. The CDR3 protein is CASTRSGEQFF. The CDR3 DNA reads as TGTGCCAGCACCAGGTCGGGGGAGCAGTTCTTC.

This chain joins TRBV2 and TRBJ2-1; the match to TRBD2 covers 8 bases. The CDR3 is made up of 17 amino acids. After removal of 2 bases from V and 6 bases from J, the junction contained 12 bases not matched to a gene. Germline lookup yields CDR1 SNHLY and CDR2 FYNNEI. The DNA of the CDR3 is TGTGCCAGCAGTGAATCCGGGAGGGGGGGGCCGGGCAATGAGCAGTTCTTC. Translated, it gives CASSESGRGGPGNEQFF.

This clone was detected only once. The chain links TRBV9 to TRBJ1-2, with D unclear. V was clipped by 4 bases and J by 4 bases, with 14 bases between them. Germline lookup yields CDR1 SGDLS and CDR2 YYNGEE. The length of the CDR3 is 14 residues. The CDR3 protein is CASSPTISLYGYTF. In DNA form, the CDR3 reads TGTGCCAGCAGCCCCACAATCTCCCTCTATGGCTACACCTTC.

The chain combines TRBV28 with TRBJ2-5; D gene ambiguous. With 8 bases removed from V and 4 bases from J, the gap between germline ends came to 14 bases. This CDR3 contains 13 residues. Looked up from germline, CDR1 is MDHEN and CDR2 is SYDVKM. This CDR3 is CASGPSARETQYF. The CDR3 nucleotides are TGTGCCAGCGGGCCTTCCGCCAGAGAGACCCAGTACTTC.

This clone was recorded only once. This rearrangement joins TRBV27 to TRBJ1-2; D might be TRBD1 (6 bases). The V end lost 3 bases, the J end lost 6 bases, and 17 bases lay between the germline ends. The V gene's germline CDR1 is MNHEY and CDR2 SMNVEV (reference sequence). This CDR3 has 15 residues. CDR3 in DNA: TGTGCCAGCAGTTTGGGGCGGGGGCTGGGGGATGGCTACACCTTC. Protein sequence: CASSLGRGLGDGYTF.

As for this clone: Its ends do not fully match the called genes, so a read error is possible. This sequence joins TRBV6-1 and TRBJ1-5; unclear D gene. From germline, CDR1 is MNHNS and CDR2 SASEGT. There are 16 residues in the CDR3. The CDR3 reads CASSQGLGVGNQPQNF. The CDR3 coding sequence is TGTGCCAGCAGTCAAGGACTCGGGGTCGGCAATCAGCCCCAGAATTTT.

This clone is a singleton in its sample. As DNA, the CDR3 is TGCGCCAGCAGCTTGGCCTTTAGGCAGGGGGCCACTAATGAAAAACTGTTTTTT. The encoded protein is CASSLAFRQGATNEKLFF. V is TRBV5-1 and J is TRBJ1-4; 8 nucleotides line up with TRBD1. The germline CDR1 and CDR2 sequences are SGHRS and YFSETQ. Losses at the gene ends were 0 bases for V and 2 bases for J; bases not matched to a gene: 9. The CDR3 sequence is 18 residues long.

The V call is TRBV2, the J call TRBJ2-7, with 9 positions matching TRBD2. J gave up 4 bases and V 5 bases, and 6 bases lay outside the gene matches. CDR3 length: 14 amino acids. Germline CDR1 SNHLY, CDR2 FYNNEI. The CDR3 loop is CASSLAGAKYEQYF. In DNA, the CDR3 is TGTGCCAGCAGTTTAGCGGGAGCGAAATACGAGCAGTACTTC.

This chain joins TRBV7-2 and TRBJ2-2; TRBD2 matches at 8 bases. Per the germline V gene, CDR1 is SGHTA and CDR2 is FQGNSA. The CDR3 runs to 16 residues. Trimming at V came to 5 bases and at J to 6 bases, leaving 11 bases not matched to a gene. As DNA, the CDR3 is TGTGCCAGCAGCGCCGGGGGCGGAGCGGGAGCCGGGGAGCTGTTTTTT. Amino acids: CASSAGGGAGAGELFF.

In DNA, the CDR3 is TGTGCCAGTAGTACCAATTTCTACGAGCAGTACTTC. It translates to CASSTNFYEQYF. The chain links TRBV19 to TRBJ2-7; D is undetermined. V was cut by 4 bases and J by 3 bases, with 7 bases left in between. Looked up from germline, CDR1 is LNHDA and CDR2 is SQIVND (reference sequence). CDR3 length equals 12 residues.

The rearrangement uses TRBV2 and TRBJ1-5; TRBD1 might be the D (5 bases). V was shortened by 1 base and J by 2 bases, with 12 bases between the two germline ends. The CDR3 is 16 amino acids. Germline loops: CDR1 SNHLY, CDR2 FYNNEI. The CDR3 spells CASSEGTIVGNQPQHF. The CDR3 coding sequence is TGTGCCAGCAGTGAAGGGACAATTGTGGGCAATCAGCCCCAGCATTTT.

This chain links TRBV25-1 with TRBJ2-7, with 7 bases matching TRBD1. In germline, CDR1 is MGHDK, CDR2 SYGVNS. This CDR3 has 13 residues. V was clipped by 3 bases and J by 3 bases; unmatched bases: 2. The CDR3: CASSERQGYEQYF. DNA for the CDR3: TGTGCCAGCAGTGAGAGACAGGGCTACGAGCAGTACTTC.

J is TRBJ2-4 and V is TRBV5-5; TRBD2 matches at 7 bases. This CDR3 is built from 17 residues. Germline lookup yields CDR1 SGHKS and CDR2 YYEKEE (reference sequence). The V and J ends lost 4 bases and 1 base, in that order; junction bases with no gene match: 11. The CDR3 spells CASSLRTSVVAKNIQYF. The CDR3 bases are TGTGCCAGCAGCCTCCGGACTAGTGTGGTGGCCAAAAACATTCAGTACTTC.

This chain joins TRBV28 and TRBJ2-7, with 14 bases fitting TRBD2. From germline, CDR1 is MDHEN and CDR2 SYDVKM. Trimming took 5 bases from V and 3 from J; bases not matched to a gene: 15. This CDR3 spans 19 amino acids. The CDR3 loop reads CASSLSRGGLAGGSYEQYF. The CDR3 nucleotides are TGTGCCAGCAGTCTTTCCAGGGGAGGACTAGCGGGAGGCAGCTACGAGCAGTACTTC.

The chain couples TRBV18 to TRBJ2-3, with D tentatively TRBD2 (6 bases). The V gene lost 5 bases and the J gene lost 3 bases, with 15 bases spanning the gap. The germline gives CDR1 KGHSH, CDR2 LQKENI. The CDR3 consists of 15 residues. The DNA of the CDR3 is TGTGCCAGCTCAAGCCGGGACTCGAGGACAGATACGCAGTATTTT. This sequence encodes CASSSRDSRTDTQYF.

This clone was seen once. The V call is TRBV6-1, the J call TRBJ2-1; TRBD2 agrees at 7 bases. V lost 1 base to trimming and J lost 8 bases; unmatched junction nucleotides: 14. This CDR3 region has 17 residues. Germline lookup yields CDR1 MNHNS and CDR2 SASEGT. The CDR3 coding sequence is TGTGCCAGCAGTGAAGATCGGCCCGTGACTAGCATGCATGAGCAGTTCTTC. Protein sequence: CASSEDRPVTSMHEQFF.

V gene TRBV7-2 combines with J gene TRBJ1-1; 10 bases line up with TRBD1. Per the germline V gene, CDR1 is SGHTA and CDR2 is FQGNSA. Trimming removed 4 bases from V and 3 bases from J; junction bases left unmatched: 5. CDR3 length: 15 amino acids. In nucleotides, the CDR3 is TGTGCCAGCAGCTCGGGACAGGGGAGGCACACTGAAGCTTTCTTT. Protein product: CASSSGQGRHTEAFF.

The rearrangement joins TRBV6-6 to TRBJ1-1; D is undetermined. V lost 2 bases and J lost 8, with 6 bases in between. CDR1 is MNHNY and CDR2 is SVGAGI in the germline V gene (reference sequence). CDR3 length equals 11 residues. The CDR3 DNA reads TGTGCCAGCAGTTACGGCAGGGAAGCTTTCTTT. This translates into CASSYGREAFF.

The CDR3 sequence: CASEAGQTYEQYF. In DNA, the CDR3 is TGTGCCAGCGAGGCGGGACAGACCTACGAGCAGTACTTC. This sequence joins TRBV28 and TRBJ2-7, with D tentatively TRBD1 (7 bases). Looked up from germline, CDR1 is MDHEN and CDR2 is SYDVKM. The CDR3 runs 13 residues. V dropped 8 bases and J dropped 2 bases, with 13 bases sitting between them.